This TCR beta chain was recovered during a study of blood T cell repertoires in COVID-19 (dated by TCRdb to the early 2020s). Notes on the research overall: Collaborator samples came from the United States, Italy and Spain and covered acute and convalescent phases of COVID-19. The material from the prospective study consisted of cDNA or gDNA derived from T cells, B-cell-depleted T cells, or PBMCs. Deeply sampled blood TCRbeta repertoires from subjects exposed to, actively infected with, or recovered from COVID-19 were included in the dataset. A freely available public database, intended as a resource for researchers studying the immune response to SARS-CoV-2, is where the repertoires were released. Samples were obtained from the ongoing ImmuneRACE study (first 160 participants) and from 1,254 subjects provided by 6 global collaborators. Nearly every sample came with metadata listing a de-identified subject ID, COVID-19 status, age in years and sex. HLA class I and class II types, where available, came from metadata supplied by the sample provider rather than from assay-based typing. Broader findings and caveats from the paper: Clinical and demographic metadata were provided uncurated, with the amount varying by source and participant.

TCRbeta CDR3 regions were amplified from genomic DNA by means of the immunoSEQ Assay, a bias-controlled multiplex PCR. The study's own analysis went as follows. The number of nucleated cells in each sample was estimated from the amplification of reference gene primers within the assay. Sequence reads were collapsed and filtered to measure the absolute abundance of every unique TCRbeta CDR3 rearrangement. For each sample, productive Simpson clonality was calculated as the square root of Simpson's diversity index over productive rearrangements. The clones in this table, taken by TCRdb from immuneACCESS, are in-frame only. Not every clone is retained; where verified, under half of the shortfall comes from an unresolved V gene, and the cause of the rest is unknown. Clonal size and the V and J genes are those of that table, whereas D and trimming came from the DNA. For this sample there are around 270,000 clones; over 70% appear just once. The top ten clones comprise about 3.4% of the sample.

In the prospective study, participants were about 18 to 95 years old, resided in under 30 geographic areas of the United States, and were enrolled through a virtual design. To assign participants to cohorts, the prospective study relied on clinical history that participants themselves reported in a screening survey and a study questionnaire. Exposed participants were defined as having been in contact with someone with a PCR-confirmed or clinician-diagnosed COVID-19 case within 2 weeks of study entry. Mobile phlebotomists in the prospective study collected whole blood, serum and a nasopharyngeal or oropharyngeal swab from every participant. Over an approximately 2-month period, participants in the prospective study had the option of providing additional blood draws and questionnaires. Prospective study blood samples were shipped either frozen or at room temperature before DNA extraction. In the case of this clone: Its antigen remains unidentified. The record has no base qualities; no much larger clone is one base away.

Counted from cysteine to phenylalanine, this CDR3 has 15 amino acids. The read is trimmed to its CDR3 DNA, 45 bases read in frame from base 1. Trimming at the junction amounts to 4 bases on V and 4 bases on J, and the germline ends lie 14 bases apart. The germline V gene (reference sequence) yields LNHDA for CDR1 and SQIVND for CDR2. This clonotype originated in a woman aged 40 to 50 who had been exposed to COVID-19. In this chain, TRBV19 is recombined with TRBJ1-5, and possibly TRBD1, on 5 matching bases. Sequenced input: PBMCs or T cells enriched from blood (not recorded which). The CDR3 protein is CASSKPGLPNQPQHF. The nucleotide sequence is given as TGTGCCAGTAGTAAGCCGGGACTCCCAAATCAGCCCCAGCATTTT.